The TCR beta chain described here comes from a study of immune evolution from preneoplasia to lung adenocarcinoma. The V gene's germline CDR1 is ENHRY and CDR2 SYGVKD. V was trimmed by 4 bases and J by 2 bases, leaving 18 bases between them. The CDR3 has 16 amino acids. Resections took place in Japan or China from the mid-2010s to the late 2010s. Histologic diagnosis was independently verified by two lung pathologists. Some clones are missing from TCRdb's copy, which holds only in-frame ones; the method was immunoSEQ multiplex PCR. The table has 4,500 to 5,500 clones, less than 85% seen once. Comments on this clone: Its antigen remains unknown.

Whole-study findings and limits: Top clone share appeared to fall from AAH through AIS, MIA, adenocarcinoma. Clonality was highest in normal lung, lower in later-stage lesions apparently.

Sequencing input: FFPE adjacent normal lung tissue. The chain links TRBV10-3 to TRBJ2-7, with TRBD2 as a possible D gene (6 bases). The clonotype originates from a person aged 55-79 years with lung adenocarcinoma. CDR3 nucleotides: TGTGCCATCAGTGGGGCGTCGGGAGAGAGGGCCTACGAGCAGTACTTC. This translates into CAISGASGERAYEQYF.